This is a list of T cell receptor beta chains from one sample in a study of blood T cells in healthy people across ages. TCRdb fed the 5' RACE reads into MiXCR, producing one record per CDR3 protein. The table lists hundreds of thousands of distinct CDR3 sequences, less than 25% of them singletons. These same records also appear under a second study, on T cells of mothers and their children.

Sequencing was carried out using blood. The receptors originated from a boy between 10 and 17 years old in good health. Each CDR3 is given with its conserved first and last residue. Each record gives: D gene, V gene, J gene, clone size, CDR3 DNA, CDR3 protein. The D gene is left open where the match is weak. Size values are once, few and many counts, or a class for expanded clones, and some rows have none.

d_gene: NA; v_gene: TRBV4-3; j_gene: TRBJ2-2; abundance: few; CDR3nt: TGCGCCAGCAGCCAAGACCGTATACGGCCCGGGGAGCTGTTTTTT; CDR3aa: CASSQDRIRPGELFF
d_gene: NA; v_gene: TRBV18; j_gene: TRBJ2-1; abundance: NA; CDR3nt: TGTGCCAGCTCACCACCTGACACACCTAGGGAGCAGTTCTTC; CDR3aa: CASSPPDTPREQFF
d_gene: NA; v_gene: TRBV25-1; j_gene: TRBJ1-4; abundance: few; CDR3nt: TGTGCCAGCAGTGAATATATAGGTGAAAAACTGTTTTTT; CDR3aa: CASSEYIGEKLFF
d_gene: TRBD2; v_gene: TRBV28; j_gene: TRBJ2-5; abundance: few; CDR3nt: TGTGCCAGCAGTGAGGGACTAGCGGGAGTAGGAGAGACCCAGTACTTC; CDR3aa: CASSEGLAGVGETQYF
d_gene: TRBD2; v_gene: TRBV3-1; j_gene: TRBJ2-3; abundance: NA; CDR3nt: TGTGCCAGCAGCCTCGGGACTAGCGGGAGCGATACGCAGTATTTT; CDR3aa: CASSLGTSGSDTQYF
d_gene: TRBD2; v_gene: TRBV20-1; j_gene: TRBJ2-2; abundance: NA; CDR3nt: TGCAGTGCTAGTCCCGCCACCGGGACTAGCGGGGGTATGAACACCGGGGAGCTGTTTTTT; CDR3aa: CSASPATGTSGGMNTGELFF
d_gene: NA; v_gene: TRBV7-2; j_gene: TRBJ1-6; abundance: many; CDR3nt: TGTGCCAGCAGCTTGCAGGGGTTATATAATTCACCCCTCCACTTT; CDR3aa: CASSLQGLYNSPLHF
d_gene: TRBD1; v_gene: TRBV7-2; j_gene: TRBJ2-1; abundance: few; CDR3nt: TGTGCCAGTAGAAAACAGGGGGCGTCCTCCTACAATGAGCAGTTCTTC; CDR3aa: CASRKQGASSYNEQFF
d_gene: NA; v_gene: TRBV4-2; j_gene: TRBJ1-1; abundance: few; CDR3nt: TGTGCCAGCAGCCAAGTGGAGAGGTCTCACACTGAAGCTTTCTTT; CDR3aa: CASSQVERSHTEAFF
d_gene: NA; v_gene: TRBV4-3; j_gene: TRBJ2-6; abundance: NA; CDR3nt: TGCGCCAGCAGCCAAGAACCTCAACTGAGTTTTGGGGCCAACGTCCTGACTTTC; CDR3aa: CASSQEPQLSFGANVLTF
d_gene: TRBD1; v_gene: TRBV6-1; j_gene: TRBJ2-5; abundance: NA; CDR3nt: TGTGCCAGCAGGCTGGACAGGGCCCAAGAGACCCAGTACTTC; CDR3aa: CASRLDRAQETQYF
d_gene: TRBD2; v_gene: TRBV20-1; j_gene: TRBJ2-1; abundance: NA; CDR3nt: TGCAGTGCTAGAGGCCTCGAGCGGGGAGATTACAATGAGCAGTTCTTC; CDR3aa: CSARGLERGDYNEQFF
d_gene: TRBD1; v_gene: TRBV7-9; j_gene: TRBJ2-7; abundance: NA; CDR3nt: TGTGCCAGCAGCGATACGACAGGGATCTACGAGCAGTACTTC; CDR3aa: CASSDTTGIYEQYF
d_gene: TRBD1; v_gene: TRBV6-6; j_gene: TRBJ2-7; abundance: NA; CDR3nt: TGTGCCAGCAGTTACTCCGGGACAGGGGAGTTAGGCGAGCAGTACTTC; CDR3aa: CASSYSGTGELGEQYF
d_gene: TRBD2; v_gene: TRBV9; j_gene: TRBJ2-1; abundance: few; CDR3nt: TGTGCCAGCAGCTCATCACGGACTAGCAATGAGCAGTTCTTC; CDR3aa: CASSSSRTSNEQFF
d_gene: NA; v_gene: TRBV20-1; j_gene: TRBJ2-3; abundance: NA; CDR3nt: TGCAGTGCTCGGCCAAGTAGCACAGATACGCAGTATTTT; CDR3aa: CSARPSSTDTQYF
d_gene: NA; v_gene: TRBV20-1; j_gene: TRBJ2-1; abundance: NA; CDR3nt: TGCAGTGGCAATGAGCAGTTCTTC; CDR3aa: CSGNEQFF
d_gene: NA; v_gene: TRBV2; j_gene: TRBJ2-1; abundance: NA; CDR3nt: TGTGCCAGCAAGGGGGGATATGAGCAGTTCTTC; CDR3aa: CASKGGYEQFF
d_gene: TRBD1; v_gene: TRBV27; j_gene: TRBJ1-2; abundance: once; CDR3nt: TGTGCCAGCAGTTCCCCCGGGACAGGGGGCGGCGAGGGCTACACCTTC; CDR3aa: CASSSPGTGGGEGYTF
d_gene: NA; v_gene: TRBV20-1; j_gene: TRBJ1-5; abundance: few; CDR3nt: TGCAGTGCTGGACTAGGGGGTAGCAATCAGCCCCAGCATTTT; CDR3aa: CSAGLGGSNQPQHF
d_gene: NA; v_gene: TRBV9; j_gene: TRBJ1-1; abundance: few; CDR3nt: TGTGCCAGCAGCGGCAGGGGCGGGGACACTGAAGCTTTCTTT; CDR3aa: CASSGRGGDTEAFF
d_gene: TRBD2; v_gene: TRBV3-1; j_gene: TRBJ2-7; abundance: many; CDR3nt: TGTGCCAGCAGCCAAGATGTGGGGGGGGTGAGCTCCTACGAGCAGTACTTC; CDR3aa: CASSQDVGGVSSYEQYF
d_gene: TRBD1; v_gene: TRBV13; j_gene: TRBJ1-3; abundance: NA; CDR3nt: TGTGCCAGCAGCTACGGGACAGGGGGAGACCTCTTTGGTGGAAACACCATATATTTT; CDR3aa: CASSYGTGGDLFGGNTIYF
d_gene: NA; v_gene: TRBV20-1; j_gene: TRBJ2-4; abundance: NA; CDR3nt: TGCAGTGCTAGTTCCGGGCCCAAAAACATTCAGTACTTC; CDR3aa: CSASSGPKNIQYF
d_gene: NA; v_gene: TRBV12-5; j_gene: TRBJ2-1; abundance: NA; CDR3nt: TGTGCTAGTGGCCCACAGACCCACAGCTCCTACAATGAGCAGTTCTTC; CDR3aa: CASGPQTHSSYNEQFF
d_gene: NA; v_gene: TRBV20-1; j_gene: TRBJ2-3; abundance: NA; CDR3nt: TGCAGTGCGAGTGGGGGGAATACGCAGTATTTT; CDR3aa: CSASGGNTQYF
d_gene: NA; v_gene: TRBV12-3/TRBV12-4; j_gene: TRBJ2-7; abundance: NA; CDR3nt: TGTGCCAGCAGCACCGGGACAAGGACCTACGAGCAGTACTTC; CDR3aa: CASSTGTRTYEQYF
d_gene: NA; v_gene: TRBV18; j_gene: TRBJ2-3; abundance: NA; CDR3nt: TGTGCCAGCTCACGCGGGACAGACACAGATACGCAGTATTTT; CDR3aa: CASSRGTDTDTQYF